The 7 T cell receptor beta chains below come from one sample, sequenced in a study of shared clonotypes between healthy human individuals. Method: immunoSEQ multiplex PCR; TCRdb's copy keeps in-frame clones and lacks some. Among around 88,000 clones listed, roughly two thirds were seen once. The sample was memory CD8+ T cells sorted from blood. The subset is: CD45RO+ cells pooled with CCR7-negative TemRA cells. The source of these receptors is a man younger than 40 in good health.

CDR3 DNA sequence: TGTGCCAGCAGCTTGGCGGCGGCAAGGAACACTGAAGCTTTCTTT. Its protein product is CASSLAAARNTEAFF. The rearrangement joins TRBV5-6 to TRBJ1-1; D gene unclear. Deletions cut 0 bases from V and 1 base from J, with 10 bases between. Germline lookup yields CDR1 SGHDT and CDR2 YYEEEE. This CDR3 has 15 amino acids.

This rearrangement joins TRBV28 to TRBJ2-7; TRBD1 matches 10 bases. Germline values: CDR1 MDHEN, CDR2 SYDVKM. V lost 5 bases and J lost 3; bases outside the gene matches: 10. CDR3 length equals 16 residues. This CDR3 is CASSPRPGTGVYEQYF. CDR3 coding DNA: TGTGCCAGCAGTCCCCGCCCCGGGACAGGGGTCTACGAGCAGTACTTC.

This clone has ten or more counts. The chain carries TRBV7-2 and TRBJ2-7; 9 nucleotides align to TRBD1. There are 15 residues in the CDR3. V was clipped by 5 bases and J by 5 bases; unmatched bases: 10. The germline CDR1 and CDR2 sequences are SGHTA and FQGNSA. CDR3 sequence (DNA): TGTGCCAGCAGCATATCCGGGACAGGGACCCACGAGCAGTACTTC. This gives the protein CASSISGTGTHEQYF.

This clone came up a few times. DNA of the CDR3: TGCGCCAGCAGCAGCCGGGGACAGGGGGCCTACAATGAGCAGTTCTTC. Encoded protein: CASSSRGQGAYNEQFF. The chain is built from TRBV5-1 and TRBJ2-1; 11 bases are a match to TRBD1. The V segment lost 4 bases and the J segment 2 bases; nucleotides outside the gene matches: 5. Germline CDR1 SGHRS, CDR2 YFSETQ. The CDR3 totals 16 residues.

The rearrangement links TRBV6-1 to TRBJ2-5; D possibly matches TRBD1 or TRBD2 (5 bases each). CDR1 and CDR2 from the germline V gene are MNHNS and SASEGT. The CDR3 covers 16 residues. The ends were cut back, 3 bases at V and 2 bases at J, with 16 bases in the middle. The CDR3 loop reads CASSDLAGWRQETQYF. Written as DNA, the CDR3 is TGTGCCAGCAGTGATCTCGCAGGGTGGAGGCAAGAGACCCAGTACTTC.

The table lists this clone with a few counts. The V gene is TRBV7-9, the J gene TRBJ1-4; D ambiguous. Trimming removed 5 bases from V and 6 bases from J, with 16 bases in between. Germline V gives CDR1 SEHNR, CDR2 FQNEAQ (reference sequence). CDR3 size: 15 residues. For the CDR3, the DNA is TGTGCCAGCAGCACGATCCTGGGTGGGGATGAAAAACTGTTTTTT. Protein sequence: CASSTILGGDEKLFF.

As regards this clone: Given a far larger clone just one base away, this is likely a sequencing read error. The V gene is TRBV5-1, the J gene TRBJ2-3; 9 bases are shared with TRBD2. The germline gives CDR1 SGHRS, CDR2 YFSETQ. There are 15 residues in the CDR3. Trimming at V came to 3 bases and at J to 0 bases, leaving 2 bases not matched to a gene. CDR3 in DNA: TGCGCCAGCAGCTCAACTAGCGGGAGCACAGATACGCAGTATTTT. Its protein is CASSSTSGSTDTQYF.